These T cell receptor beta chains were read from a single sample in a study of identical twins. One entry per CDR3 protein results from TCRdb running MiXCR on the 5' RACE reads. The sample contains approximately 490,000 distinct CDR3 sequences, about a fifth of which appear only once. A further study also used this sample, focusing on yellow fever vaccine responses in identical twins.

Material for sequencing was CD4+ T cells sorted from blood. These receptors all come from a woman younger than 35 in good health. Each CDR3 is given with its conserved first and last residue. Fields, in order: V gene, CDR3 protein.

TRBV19,CASSIYGGNQPQHF
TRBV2,CASKFQSWGQETQYF
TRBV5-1,CASSEFQGDNQPQHF
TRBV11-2,CASSLGVSTSGNPVSNYEQYF
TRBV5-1,CASSLEWPRTQYF
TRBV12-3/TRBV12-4,CACCLGFGRAVDSTDTQYF
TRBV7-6,CASSLGNGGQPQHF
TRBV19,CASSMPPIRASQGSYEQYF
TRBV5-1,CASSLGQIKETQYF
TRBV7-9,CASSLGAGGGSYNEQFF
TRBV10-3,CAISESGFPQPQHF
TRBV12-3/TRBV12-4,CASSLMSSGKLFF
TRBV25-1,CASSDLQGASTDTQYF
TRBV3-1,CASSQAWTANTEAFF
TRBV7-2,CASSLGRTSGISTDTQYF
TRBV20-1,CSARGRFNEQFF
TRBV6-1,CASRGQESYNEQFF
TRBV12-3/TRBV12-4,CASSPIVAVGEQFF
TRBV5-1,CASSLANWAWDTEAFF
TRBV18,CASSPGLPRVQANEQFF
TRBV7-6,CASGDGNIGREQYF
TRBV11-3,CASSLARDYEQYF
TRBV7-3,CASSPASGLVGGELFF
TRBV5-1,CASSKNRGSPGELFF
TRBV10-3,CAIGTQETQYF
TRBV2,CASDAPADTQYF
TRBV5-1,CASSLPGQSYNEQFF
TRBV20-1,CSARPTTGAGANVLTF
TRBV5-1,CASKGTDNSPLHF
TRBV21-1,CASSKPRSAREQETQYF
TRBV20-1,CSARGAGPEAFF
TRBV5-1,CASSLGLAGADEQFF
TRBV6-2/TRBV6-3,CASRNPGRETYNEQFF
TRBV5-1,CASSREIAGYNEQFF
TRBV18,CASSPPVTTDTQYF
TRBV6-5,CASSYTAGFSTDTQYF
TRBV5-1,CASSWVENPYEQYF
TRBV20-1,CSARGPLWFSQETQYF
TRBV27,CASTSQREGFDEQFF
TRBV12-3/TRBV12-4,CASSLESAPSTDTQYF
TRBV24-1,CATSDFESSYNEQFF
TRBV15,CATSNFNEQFF
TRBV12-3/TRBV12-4,CASRPDSSEAFF
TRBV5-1,CASSLVWDNSYEQYF
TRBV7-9,CASRETSGRYNEQFF
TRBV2,CASSEGYNEQFF
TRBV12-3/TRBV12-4,CASSNIQNNEQFF
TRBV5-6,CASSFEQSPDTQYF
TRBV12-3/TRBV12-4,CASRRTGGVNSGELFF